The count of the clone carrying this TCR beta chain is one. This entry comes from a study of T-cell reconstitution after alpha-beta-depleted transplantation in children. During its preparation, the TCRbeta library received unique molecular identifiers. TCRdb analysed the PCR reads with MiXCR anew, one entry per CDR3 protein. The repertoire consists of around 680,000 distinct CDR3 sequences, with approximately 17% occurring once and the leading ten covering 0.8% to 1.1%. Germline CDR1 is MGHRA and CDR2 is YSYEKL. The V segment lost 0 bases and the J segment 0 bases; nucleotides outside the gene matches: 12. The CDR3 covers 21 residues.

The chain employs TRBV4-1 and TRBJ2-6; 9 positions match TRBD1. This specimen consisted of PBMCs from the stem cell graft donor, obtained from the stem cell graft. The clonotype comes from a human donor who donated a stem cell graft to a child with acute myeloid leukemia. CDR3 protein: CASSQEPKRQGVISGANVLTF. The DNA of the CDR3 is TGCGCCAGCAGCCAAGAACCAAAAAGACAGGGGGTTATCTCTGGGGCCAACGTCCTGACTTTC.